This is a list of T cell receptor beta chains from one sample in a study of response to subunit inactivated influenza vaccine. TCRdb analysed the RT-PCR reads with MiXCR anew, one entry per CDR3 protein. The sample has about 500,000 distinct CDR3 sequences, approximately 15% seen once. This sample comprised CD4+ T cells sorted from PBMCs, obtained about 24 months after vaccination. All receptors derive from a man aged 50-75 years who received an inactivated influenza vaccine. CDR3s leave out the opening cysteine and the closing phenylalanine or tryptophan. Size is stated for part of the rows, as once, few or many counts, or as a class when the clone is expanded.

length | J | V | size | CDR3
12 | TRBJ2-5 | TRBV20-1 | few | SARGQFAKETQY
9 | TRBJ2-1 | TRBV12-3/TRBV12-4 | few | ASSPQEVQF
15 | TRBJ2-3 | TRBV4-1 | . | ASSQDRRGLTTDTQY
12 | TRBJ2-5 | TRBV20-1 | few | SARIGAGGGTQY
15 | TRBJ2-3 | TRBV4-1 | few | ASSQDWASERTDTQY
13 | TRBJ2-7 | TRBV6-2/TRBV6-3 | once | ASSAPGRGQYEQY
13 | TRBJ2-2 | TRBV4-1 | . | ASTRLAGNTGELF
13 | TRBJ2-1 | TRBV28 | . | ASSFPGSSYNEQF
10 | TRBJ2-4 | TRBV6-2/TRBV6-3 | . | ASTTRGDIQY
13 | TRBJ1-1 | TRBV6-1 | few | ASSEDLWTGAEAF
18 | TRBJ2-1 | TRBV5-1 | few | ASSLVPRGGLRSSYNEQF
11 | TRBJ2-3 | TRBV28 | . | ASSYPYTDTQY
14 | TRBJ2-1 | TRBV5-1 | few | ASSPLGVGSGNEQF
13 | TRBJ2-6 | TRBV11-2 | . | ASSLPSSGANVLT
14 | TRBJ1-2 | TRBV5-1 | . | ASSRPPGQGDHGYT
15 | TRBJ2-6 | TRBV12-3/TRBV12-4 | few | ASSGRWADSGANVLT
14 | TRBJ1-4 | TRBV20-1 | once | SARGVRTGDNEKLF
16 | TRBJ2-1 | TRBV12-3/TRBV12-4 | . | ASSPSRDRVSGDNEQF
11 | TRBJ2-1 | TRBV10-3 | few | AIRPGQGNEQF
13 | TRBJ2-1 | TRBV12-3/TRBV12-4 | few | ASKSGLAGVFEQF
10 | TRBJ2-3 | TRBV7-2 | . | ASRNPTDTQY
11 | TRBJ2-7 | TRBV3-1 | . | ASSRTGADEQY
12 | TRBJ1-2 | TRBV28 | . | ASRGPGQESGYT
13 | TRBJ2-7 | TRBV12-3/TRBV12-4 | many | ASSLNTGGSYEQY
11 | TRBJ1-1 | TRBV12-3/TRBV12-4 | . | ASSPFRSTEAF
13 | TRBJ1-2 | TRBV6-5 | . | ASSLTSDSLYGYT
12 | TRBJ1-1 | TRBV2 | few | ASRLGRSDTEAF
12 | TRBJ1-2 | TRBV6-5 | . | ASSYSRQVGGYT
12 | TRBJ2-5 | TRBV7-2 | . | ASSLETDQETQY
14 | TRBJ2-2 | TRBV7-9 | . | ASRPSPRANTGELF
14 | TRBJ2-1 | TRBV27 | many | ASSPLALLTNNEQF
11 | TRBJ2-5 | TRBV20-1 | . | SASEWTQETQY
12 | TRBJ1-1 | TRBV7-2 | few | ASSLSREGTEAF
12 | TRBJ2-1 | TRBV12-3/TRBV12-4 | . | ASSLAGLYNEQF
14 | TRBJ2-3 | TRBV6-2/TRBV6-3 | . | ASSYGRESTTDTQY
11 | TRBJ2-5 | TRBV5-1 | many | ASMPSGQETQY
14 | TRBJ2-3 | TRBV7-2 | few | ASSPQLAGGADTQY